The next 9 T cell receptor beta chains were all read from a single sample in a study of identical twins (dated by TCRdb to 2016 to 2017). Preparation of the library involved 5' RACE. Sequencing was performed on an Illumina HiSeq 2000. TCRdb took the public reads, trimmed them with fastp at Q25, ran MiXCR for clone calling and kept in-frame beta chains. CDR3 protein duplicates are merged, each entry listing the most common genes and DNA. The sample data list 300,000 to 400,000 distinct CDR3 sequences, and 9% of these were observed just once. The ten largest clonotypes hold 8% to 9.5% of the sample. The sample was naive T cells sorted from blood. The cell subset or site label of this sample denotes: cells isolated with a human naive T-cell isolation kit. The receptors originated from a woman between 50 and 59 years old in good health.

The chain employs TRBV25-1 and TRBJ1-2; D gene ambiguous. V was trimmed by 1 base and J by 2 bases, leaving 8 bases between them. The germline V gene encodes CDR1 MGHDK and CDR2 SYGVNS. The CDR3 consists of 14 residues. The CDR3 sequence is CASSELILNYGYTF. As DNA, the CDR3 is TGTGCCAGCAGTGAATTAATTCTCAACTATGGCTACACCTTC.

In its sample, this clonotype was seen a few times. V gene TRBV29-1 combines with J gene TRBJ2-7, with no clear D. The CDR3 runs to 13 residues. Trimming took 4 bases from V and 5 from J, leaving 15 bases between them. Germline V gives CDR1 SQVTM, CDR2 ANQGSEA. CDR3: CSVVVLGRHEQYF. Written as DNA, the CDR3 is TGCAGCGTTGTGGTTCTGGGCAGGCACGAGCAGTACTTC.

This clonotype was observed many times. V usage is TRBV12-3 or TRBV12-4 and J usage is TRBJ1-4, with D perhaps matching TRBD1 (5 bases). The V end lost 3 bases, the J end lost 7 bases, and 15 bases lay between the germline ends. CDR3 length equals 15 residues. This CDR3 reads CASSFGGGRSEKLFF. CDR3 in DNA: TGTGCCAGCAGTTTTGGGGGAGGCAGAAGTGAAAAACTGTTTTTT.

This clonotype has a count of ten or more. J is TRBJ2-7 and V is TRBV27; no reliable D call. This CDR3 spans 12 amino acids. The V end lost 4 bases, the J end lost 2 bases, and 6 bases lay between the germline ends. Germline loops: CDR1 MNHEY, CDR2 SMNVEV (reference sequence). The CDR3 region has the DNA TGTGCCAGCAGTTCAATCCCCTACGAGCAGTACTTC. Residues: CASSSIPYEQYF.

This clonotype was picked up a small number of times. CDR3 bases: TGTGCCAGCAGCCCCAGGATTTTCTATGGCTACACCTTC. Protein product: CASSPRIFYGYTF. The genes are TRBV28 and TRBJ1-2; D gene ambiguous. This CDR3 comprises 13 residues. Trimming took 6 bases from V and 4 from J, leaving 12 bases between them. Germline values: CDR1 MDHEN, CDR2 SYDVKM.

The CDR3 is CASSQDGQGTAEAFF. The DNA of the CDR3 is TGCGCCAGCAGCCAAGACGGACAGGGTACCGCTGAAGCTTTCTTT. This rearrangement joins TRBV4-1 to TRBJ1-1; 8 nucleotides agree with TRBD1. J was trimmed by 6 bases and V by 0 bases; bases with no gene match: 6. The CDR3 is 15 residues long. Germline-derived CDR1 and CDR2 are MGHRA and YSYEKL.

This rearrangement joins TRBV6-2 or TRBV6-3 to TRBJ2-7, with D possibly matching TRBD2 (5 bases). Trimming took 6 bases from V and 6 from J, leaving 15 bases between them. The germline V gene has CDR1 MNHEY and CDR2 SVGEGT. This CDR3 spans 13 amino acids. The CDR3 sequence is CASSPRRGSEQYF. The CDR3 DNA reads TGTGCCAGCAGCCCCAGACGGGGATCCGAGCAGTACTTC.

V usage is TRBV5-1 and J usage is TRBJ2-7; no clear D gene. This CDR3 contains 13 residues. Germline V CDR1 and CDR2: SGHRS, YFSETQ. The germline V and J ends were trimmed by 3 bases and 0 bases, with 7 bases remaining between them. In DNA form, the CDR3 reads TGCGCCAGCAGCTCGACGAGCTCCTACGAGCAGTACTTC. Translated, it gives CASSSTSSYEQYF.

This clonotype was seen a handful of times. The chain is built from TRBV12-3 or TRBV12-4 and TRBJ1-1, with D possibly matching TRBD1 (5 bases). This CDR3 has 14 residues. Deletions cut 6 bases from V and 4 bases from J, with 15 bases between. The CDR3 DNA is TGTGCCAGCAGCCCCGGGACGGTGGGCACTGAAGCTTTCTTT. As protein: CASSPGTVGTEAFF.